These 17 T cell receptor beta chains were sequenced from one sample in a study of post-analysis software for immune sequencing data. Unique molecular identifiers were built into the TCR beta cDNA libraries. A single record per CDR3 protein comes from TCRdb applying MiXCR to the PCR reads. The repertoire holds about 160,000 distinct CDR3 sequences, with under 40% as singletons. The material sequenced was blood, taken after autologous hematopoietic stem cell transplantation. The source is a girl aged 5 to 17 with multiple sclerosis.

This clonotype was observed a few times. The V gene is TRBV20-1, the J gene TRBJ2-1; 16 nucleotides line up with TRBD2. The trim removed 4 bases at V and 5 bases at J, leaving 8 bases unmatched. CDR1 is DFQATT and CDR2 is SNEGSKA in the germline V gene (reference sequence). The CDR3 runs 17 residues. CDR3 sequence reads: CSANGGTSGRADNEQFF. The CDR3 nucleotides read TGCAGTGCTAATGGGGGGACTAGCGGGAGGGCCGACAATGAGCAGTTCTTC.

The chain has TRBV7-8 and TRBJ2-1; 12 positions agree with TRBD2. CDR1 and CDR2 (germline): SGHVS, FQNEAQ. This CDR3 comprises 16 residues. The junction had 10 bases not matched to a gene; V was cut back by 4 bases and J by 9 bases. The chain's CDR3 is CASSSTTSGRFSEQFF. CDR3 DNA sequence: TGTGCCAGCAGCTCGACGACTAGCGGGAGATTTAGTGAGCAGTTCTTC.

This clonotype was seen ten or more times. The gene calls are TRBV2 and TRBJ2-1, with 7 positions matching TRBD2. The germline gives CDR1 SNHLY, CDR2 FYNNEI. This CDR3 spans 13 amino acids. Losses at the gene ends were 4 bases for V and 12 bases for J; bases not matched to a gene: 9. CDR3 sequence reads: CASSAHPGTMQFF. DNA for the CDR3: TGTGCCAGCAGTGCCCATCCCGGGACTATGCAGTTCTTC.

The V call is TRBV12-3 or TRBV12-4, the J call TRBJ1-2; TRBD1 is a possible D gene (6 bases). Trimming shortened V by 7 bases and J by 2 bases, and 17 bases separated the two germline ends. The CDR3 runs 15 residues. The DNA for the CDR3 is TGTGCCAGCAACTTTAAGGGTAGGGGGAACTATGGCTACACCTTC. The encoded protein is CASNFKGRGNYGYTF.

The count of this clonotype is one. J is TRBJ2-5 and V is TRBV6-2 or TRBV6-3, with D unresolved. CDR3 length: 13 amino acids. Between the trimmed V and J ends, which lost 5 bases and 1 base, there was a span of 8 bases. Germline loops: CDR1 MNHEY, CDR2 SVGEGT. This CDR3 is CASSEDCQETQYF. The CDR3 coding sequence is TGTGCCAGCAGTGAAGACTGCCAAGAGACCCAGTACTTC.

The rearrangement links TRBV4-3 to TRBJ1-1; D may be TRBD1 (5 bases). V shed 0 bases and J shed 5 bases, with 16 bases lying between them. CDR1 and CDR2 from the germline V gene are LGHNA and YSLEER. The CDR3 runs to 16 residues. The chain's CDR3 is CASSQDGEGVGTEAFF. CDR3 DNA: TGCGCCAGCAGCCAAGATGGGGAAGGGGTGGGGACTGAAGCTTTCTTT.

This clonotype was seen only a few times. V usage is TRBV7-2 and J usage is TRBJ2-7, with D uncertain. Germline V gene sequence: CDR1 SGHTA, CDR2 FQGNSA. V was cut by 1 base and J by 4 bases, with 11 bases left in between. The CDR3 is 14 residues long. The CDR3 sequence is CASSLGALRYEQYF. CDR3 DNA sequence: TGTGCCAGCAGCTTAGGGGCGCTGAGATACGAGCAGTACTTC.

This clonotype has only a few counts. V usage is TRBV20-1 and J usage is TRBJ2-4, with 7 nucleotides matching TRBD1. Unmatched junction bases numbered 6, after V lost 2 bases and J lost 5 bases. The CDR3 is 14 amino acids. Germline CDR1 and CDR2: DFQATT and SNEGSKA (reference sequence). The CDR3 bases are TGCAGTGCTAGACCACAGGGGTCCCAAAACATTCAGTACTTC. Translation: CSARPQGSQNIQYF.

The rearrangement uses TRBV7-6 and TRBJ2-1; TRBD1 matches 8 bases. V lost 1 base, J lost 4 bases, and 3 bases stayed unmatched. The CDR3 runs to 15 residues. CDR1 and CDR2 from the germline V gene are SGHVS and FNYEAQ. CDR3 in amino acids: CASSLEDRAYNEQFF. DNA for the CDR3: TGTGCCAGCAGCTTAGAGGACAGGGCGTACAATGAGCAGTTCTTC.

This clonotype was found once. The chain couples TRBV20-1 to TRBJ1-6; 7 nucleotides line up with TRBD1. Germline V gene sequence: CDR1 DFQATT, CDR2 SNEGSKA (reference sequence). CDR3 length equals 15 residues. The J segment lost 10 bases and the V segment lost 1 base, leaving 10 bases of the junction unmatched. CDR3 in DNA: TGCAGTGCTAGAGGACGACAGGGAGTAAGATCACCCCTCCACTTT. It yields the protein CSARGRQGVRSPLHF.

The V call is TRBV20-1, the J call TRBJ2-1; D could derive from TRBD1 or TRBD2 (5 bases each). This CDR3 spans 16 amino acids. Germline CDR1 reads DFQATT; CDR2 reads SNEGSKA (reference sequence). Trimming took 6 bases from V and 5 from J, leaving 23 bases between them. The CDR3 coding sequence is TGCAGTGCCATTTCCCAGGGTAGCGTTTGGGACAATGAGCAGTTCTTC. This translates into CSAISQGSVWDNEQFF.

The V and J genes are TRBV29-1 and TRBJ2-1; 10 nucleotides agree with TRBD2. Germline-derived CDR1 and CDR2 are SQVTM and ANQGSEA. The J segment lost 4 bases and the V segment lost 6 bases, leaving 21 bases of the junction unmatched. The CDR3 contains 19 residues. Here the CDR3 reads CSVETGTSAPEGIYNEQFF. The CDR3, as DNA: TGCAGCGTCGAAACCGGGACTAGCGCACCAGAGGGGATTTACAATGAGCAGTTCTTC.

The CDR3 is CSATGAAANYGYTF. The DNA for the CDR3 is TGCAGTGCTACAGGGGCCGCCGCTAACTATGGCTACACCTTC. The chain has TRBV20-1 and TRBJ1-2; a possible D gene is TRBD1 (6 bases). The germline V gene encodes CDR1 DFQATT and CDR2 SNEGSKA (reference sequence). The CDR3 is made up of 14 amino acids. V was pared by 4 bases and J by 0 bases, with 12 bases between.

The chain carries TRBV20-1 and TRBJ2-5; TRBD1 is a possible D gene (6 bases). Trimming took 6 bases from V and 2 from J, leaving 13 bases between them. The CDR3 contains 13 residues. Germline V CDR1 and CDR2: DFQATT, SNEGSKA (reference sequence). Here the CDR3 DNA reads TGCAGTGCAAACAGACAGGTTCAAGAGACCCAGTACTTC. Amino acid sequence: CSANRQVQETQYF.

A few counts support this clonotype. The V and J genes are TRBV6-5 and TRBJ1-1; 8 bases map to TRBD1. The V segment lost 4 bases and the J segment 0 bases; nucleotides outside the gene matches: 7. There are 16 residues in the CDR3. The germline V gene encodes CDR1 MNHEY and CDR2 SVGAGI. The CDR3 here is CASSWDRRTMNTEAFF. The CDR3 region has the DNA TGTGCCAGCAGTTGGGACAGGCGTACTATGAACACTGAAGCTTTCTTT.

The V call is TRBV18, the J call TRBJ2-7; D is perhaps TRBD1 (5 bases). The CDR3 covers 16 residues. Looked up from germline, CDR1 is KGHSH and CDR2 is LQKENI. Deletions cut 0 bases from V and 4 bases from J, with 16 bases between. CDR3 in amino acids: CASSPPDEGALYEQYF. The CDR3 DNA reads TGTGCCAGCTCACCACCTGACGAAGGGGCTTTGTACGAGCAGTACTTC. Complete variable domain (other parts from reference TRBV18 and TRBJ2-7): NAGVMQNPRHLVRRRGQEARLRCSPMKGHSHVYWYRQLPEEGLKFMVYLQKENIIDESGMPKERFSAEFPKEGPSILRIQQVVRGDSAAYFCASSPPDEGALYEQYFGPGTRLTVT.

This clonotype occurred many times. The chain employs TRBV29-1 and TRBJ2-1; TRBD1 or TRBD2 may be the D gene (5 bases each). Germline assignment: CDR1 SQVTM and CDR2 ANQGSEA. The length of the CDR3 is 15 residues. V was cut by 8 bases and J by 5 bases, with 22 bases left in between. The chain's CDR3 is CSHPGPSGTHNEQFF. In DNA form, the CDR3 reads TGCAGCCACCCCGGTCCCTCCGGGACCCACAATGAGCAGTTCTTC.